Listed here are 5 T cell receptor beta chains from one sample, sequenced in a study of cytomegalovirus exposure and HLA in healthy donors. Primers for the PCR totalled 60 Vbeta and 13 Jbeta. Data came from immunoSEQ multiplex PCR; TCRdb stores just in-frame clones and leaves some out. This repertoire includes 50,000 or so clones. The sequencing input was PBMCs. The source of these receptors is a woman in her 40s in good health and CMV-seronegative.

The V gene is TRBV28, the J gene TRBJ2-7; 11 nucleotides match TRBD1. Germline-derived CDR1 and CDR2 are MDHEN and SYDVKM. V trimming: 6 bases; J trimming: 13 bases; junction bases outside the gene matches: 17. This CDR3 has 15 amino acids. In DNA form, the CDR3 reads TGTGCCAGCAGGGACGGGACAGGGGGGAGGGGGCCAATCTACTTC. Translating gives CASRDGTGGRGPIYF.

The J gene is TRBJ2-1, the V gene TRBV28, with 8 bases fitting TRBD1. From germline, CDR1 is MDHEN and CDR2 SYDVKM. The CDR3 has 16 residues. Unmatched junction bases numbered 8, after V lost 4 bases and J lost 3 bases. CDR3 protein: CASSWAQGAIYNEQFF. The CDR3 DNA reads TGTGCCAGCAGTTGGGCCCAGGGGGCCATCTACAATGAGCAGTTCTTC.

J is TRBJ1-4 and V is TRBV5-1; 8 bases match TRBD1. Germline values: CDR1 SGHRS, CDR2 YFSETQ. This CDR3 has 15 residues. With V trimmed by 1 base and J by 8 bases, 7 bases remained unmatched. This CDR3 is CASSLSETGEEKLFF. CDR3 coding DNA: TGCGCCAGCAGCTTGAGTGAGACAGGGGAGGAAAAACTGTTTTTT. The full variable domain, rest sourced from reference TRBV5-1 and TRBJ1-4, is KAGVTQTPRYLIKTRGQQVTLSCSPISGHRSVSWYQQTPGQGLQFLFEYFSETQRNKGNFPGRFSGRQFSNSRSEMNVSTLELGDSALYLCASSLSETGEEKLFFGSGTQLSVL.

V is TRBV10-3 and J is TRBJ1-6; the match to TRBD1 covers 8 bases. Losses at the gene ends were 10 bases for V and 10 bases for J; bases not matched to a gene: 6. The germline gives CDR1 ENHRY, CDR2 SYGVKD. The CDR3 is made up of 12 amino acids. The CDR3 DNA is TGTGCCACCACGGACAGGGAGTCACCCCTCCACTTT. The encoded protein is CATTDRESPLHF.

The chain is built from TRBV28 and TRBJ1-4, with D possibly being TRBD1 (5 bases). Germline assignment: CDR1 MDHEN and CDR2 SYDVKM. CDR3 length: 14 amino acids. Trimming pared 6 bases from V and 4 bases from J, leaving 12 bases between. This CDR3 reads CASRVDSLNEKLFF. CDR3 bases: TGTGCCAGCAGGGTAGACAGCCTTAATGAAAAACTGTTTTTT.